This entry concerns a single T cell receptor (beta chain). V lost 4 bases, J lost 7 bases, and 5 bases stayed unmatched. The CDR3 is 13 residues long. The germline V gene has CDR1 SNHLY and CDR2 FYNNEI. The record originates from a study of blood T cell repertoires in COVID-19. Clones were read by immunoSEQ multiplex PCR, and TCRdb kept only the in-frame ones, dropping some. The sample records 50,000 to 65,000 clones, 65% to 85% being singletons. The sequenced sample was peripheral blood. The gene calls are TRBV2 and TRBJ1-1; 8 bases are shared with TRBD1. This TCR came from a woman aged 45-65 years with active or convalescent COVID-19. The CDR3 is CASSAGTGLEAFF. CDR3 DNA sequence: TGTGCCAGCAGTGCCGGGACAGGTCTTGAAGCTTTCTTT.